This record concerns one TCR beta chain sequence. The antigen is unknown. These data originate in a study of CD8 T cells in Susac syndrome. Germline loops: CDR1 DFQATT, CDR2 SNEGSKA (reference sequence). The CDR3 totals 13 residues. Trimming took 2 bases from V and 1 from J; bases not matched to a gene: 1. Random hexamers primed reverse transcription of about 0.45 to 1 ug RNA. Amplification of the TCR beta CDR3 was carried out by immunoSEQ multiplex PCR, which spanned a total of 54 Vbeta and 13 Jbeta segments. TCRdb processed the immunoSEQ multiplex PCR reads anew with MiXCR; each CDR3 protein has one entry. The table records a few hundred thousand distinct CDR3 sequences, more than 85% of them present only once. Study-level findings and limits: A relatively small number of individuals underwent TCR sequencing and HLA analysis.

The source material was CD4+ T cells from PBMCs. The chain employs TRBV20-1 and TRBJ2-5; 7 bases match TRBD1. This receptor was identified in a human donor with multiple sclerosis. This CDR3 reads CSARRQGQETQYF. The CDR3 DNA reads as TGCAGTGCTAGACGACAGGGCCAAGAGACCCAGTACTTC.